Listed here are 18 T cell receptor beta chains from one sample, sequenced in a study of blood T cells in healthy people across ages (dated by TCRdb to about 2015). Library construction relied on 5' RACE. Sequencing used an Illumina HiSeq 2500. A second PCR of about 7 to 12 cycles was performed with a sample-barcoded 5' primer and a J-beta primer mix. TCRdb redid the processing of the public reads, applying fastp at Q25 and MiXCR, and retained in-frame beta chains. Rows are unified per CDR3 protein, each entry keeping the most common DNA and genes. The sample profile shows about 1.5 million distinct CDR3 sequences; under 55% of them were found once. In total, the top ten clones hold about 4% of the sample. Sequences were obtained from blood. The source of these receptors is a woman aged 18 to 35 in good health.

This clonotype was observed a few times. V gene TRBV25-1 combines with J gene TRBJ2-6; D is unresolved. The CDR3 runs to 15 residues. CDR1 is MGHDK, CDR2 SYGVNS, per germline. V shed 3 bases and J shed 2 bases, with 8 bases lying between them. Written as DNA, the CDR3 is TGTGCCAGCAGTGACGCTGGGGCTGGGGCCAACGTCCTGACTTTC. The encoded protein is CASSDAGAGANVLTF.

Turning to this clonotype: One end of the junction varies from germline; a read error may be responsible. The rearrangement uses TRBV15 and TRBJ1-2, with 10 bases fitting TRBD1. This CDR3 is 14 amino acids long. CDR1 is LNHNV and CDR2 is YYDKDF in the germline V gene (reference sequence). The CDR3 DNA reads as TGTGCCACCCGCAGAGATTGGACAGGGGGTGGCTACACCTTC. Its protein is CATRRDWTGGGYTF. The whole variable domain, remainder taken from reference TRBV15 and TRBJ1-2, is DAMVIQNPRYQVTQFGKPVTLSCSQTLNHNVMYWYQQKSSQAPKLLFHYYDKDFNNEADTPDNFQSRRPNTSFCFLDIRSPGLGDTAMYLCATRRDWTGGGYTFGSGTRLTVV.

This clonotype was counted between two and nine times. V is TRBV18 and J is TRBJ1-5; 7 bases match TRBD1. The CDR3 is made up of 17 amino acids. V lost 3 bases and J lost 4; bases outside the gene matches: 12. Germline V lookup: CDR1 KGHSH, CDR2 LQKENI. In DNA form, the CDR3 reads TGTGCCAGCTCACCGGGCACAGGGGTCGTCCCGAATCAGCCCCAGCATTTT. Translation: CASSPGTGVVPNQPQHF.

The V gene is TRBV29-1, the J gene TRBJ1-2; 8 nucleotides match TRBD1. This CDR3 is 15 amino acids long. Looked up from germline, CDR1 is SQVTM and CDR2 is ANQGSEA. The J segment lost 5 bases and the V segment lost 2 bases, leaving 10 bases of the junction unmatched. This CDR3 is CSVERAGGARYGYTF. CDR3 nucleotide sequence: TGCAGCGTTGAAAGGGCAGGGGGCGCAAGGTATGGCTACACCTTC.

This clonotype has ten or more counts. The rearrangement joins TRBV29-1 to TRBJ2-1, with TRBD1 matching 8 bases. J lost 9 bases, V lost 6 bases, and 4 bases had no gene match. CDR3 size: 11 residues. Germline assignment: CDR1 SQVTM and CDR2 ANQGSEA. The CDR3 reads CSVDRAGEQFF. In nucleotides, the CDR3 is TGCAGCGTGGACAGGGCAGGTGAGCAGTTCTTC.

This chain links TRBV25-1 with TRBJ1-1; D gene uncertain. This CDR3 is built from 12 residues. Germline CDR1 MGHDK, CDR2 SYGVNS. V gave up 3 bases and J gave up 5 bases, with 7 bases separating them. The CDR3 nucleotides are TGTGCCAGCAGTGATCCAGGAACTGAAGCTTTCTTT. Encoded protein: CASSDPGTEAFF. Full variable domain (outside the CDR3, taken from reference TRBV25-1 and TRBJ1-1): EADIYQTPRYLVIGTGKKITLECSQTMGHDKMYWYQQDPGMELHLIHYSYGVNSTEKGDLSSESTVSRIRTEHFPLTLESARPSHTSQYLCASSDPGTEAFFGQGTRLTVV.

This sequence joins TRBV27 and TRBJ1-1; TRBD1 agrees at 7 bases. Germline-derived CDR1 and CDR2 are MNHEY and SMNVEV (reference sequence). This CDR3 is 15 amino acids long. The J segment lost 3 bases and the V segment lost 5 bases, leaving 9 bases of the junction unmatched. The CDR3 reads CASSPTGWSDTEAFF. DNA for the CDR3: TGTGCCAGCAGTCCGACAGGGTGGAGTGACACTGAAGCTTTCTTT.

The rearrangement links TRBV14 to TRBJ2-5; D call uncertain. This CDR3 comprises 13 residues. Trimming stripped 3 bases from V and 4 bases from J, with 9 bases between. Per the germline V gene, CDR1 is SGHDN and CDR2 is FVKESK. The CDR3 DNA reads TGTGCCAGCAGCCATCAATTGAGAGAGACCCAGTACTTC. Translation gives CASSHQLRETQYF.

In this sample, this clonotype turned up a few times. This rearrangement joins TRBV10-2 to TRBJ2-7; 12 bases fit TRBD2. The germline V gene encodes CDR1 WSHSY and CDR2 SAAADI. Trimming removed 10 bases from V and 7 bases from J; junction bases left unmatched: 11. The CDR3 spans 14 residues. The CDR3 sequence: CATKLAGGPREQYF. For the CDR3, the DNA is TGCGCCACTAAACTAGCGGGGGGCCCCCGAGAGCAGTACTTC.

This clonotype was picked up a small number of times. The gene calls are TRBV12-3 or TRBV12-4 and TRBJ2-7; either TRBD1 or TRBD2 may fit D (5 bases each). The V gene lost 8 bases and the J gene lost 0 bases, with 17 bases spanning the gap. CDR3 size: 15 residues. In DNA, the CDR3 is TGTGCCAGCCGAAAAGGGACCGCAGCCTCCTACGAGCAGTACTTC. It codes for CASRKGTAASYEQYF.

This clonotype appeared a few times. J is TRBJ1-4 and V is TRBV7-2; tentative D call: TRBD1 (5 bases). Germline-derived CDR1 and CDR2 are SGHTA and FQGNSA. The germline V and J ends were trimmed by 0 bases and 0 bases, with 8 bases remaining between them. The CDR3 loop spans 16 amino acids. CDR3 sequence reads: CASSLARQTTNEKLFF. For the CDR3, the DNA is TGTGCCAGCAGCTTAGCCCGACAGACAACTAATGAAAAACTGTTTTTT.

The chain is built from TRBV20-1 and TRBJ2-7, with 7 bases lining up with TRBD1. With 7 bases clipped from V and 4 bases from J, the junction kept 10 bases outside the gene matches. CDR1 DFQATT and CDR2 SNEGSKA come from the germline V gene (reference sequence). The CDR3 loop spans 13 amino acids. The CDR3 DNA reads TGCAGTGAGGTGGCAGGGGGTAGTTACGAGCAGTACTTC. Translation: CSEVAGGSYEQYF.

The rearrangement joins TRBV28 to TRBJ1-2, with D unresolved. The V end lost 5 bases, the J end lost 4 bases, and 8 bases lay between the germline ends. The CDR3 is made up of 12 amino acids. Germline V gives CDR1 MDHEN, CDR2 SYDVKM. The CDR3 sequence is CASSLPLYGYTF. DNA for the CDR3: TGTGCCAGCAGTCTCCCTCTCTATGGCTACACCTTC.

The J gene is TRBJ2-7, the V gene TRBV10-3; a possible D gene is TRBD1 (5 bases). Trimming removed 11 bases from V and 5 bases from J, with 16 bases in between. The CDR3 contains 12 residues. Germline V lookup: CDR1 ENHRY, CDR2 SYGVKD. CDR3 nucleotides: TGTGCCTCAGGGCCGCCTAACGACGAGCAGTACTTC. This translates into CASGPPNDEQYF.

The J gene is TRBJ2-7, the V gene TRBV9, with D hard to call. V was shortened by 0 bases and J by 7 bases, with 20 bases between the two germline ends. Germline V lookup: CDR1 SGDLS, CDR2 YYNGEE. This CDR3 region has 16 residues. CDR3 coding DNA: TGTGCCAGCAGCGTAGCTCTGGGCACCCCGGGCCATGAGCAGTACTTC. Translation gives CASSVALGTPGHEQYF.

J is TRBJ2-7 and V is TRBV29-1; 7 bases map to TRBD1. This CDR3 has 13 amino acids. After removal of 8 bases from V and 5 bases from J, the junction contained 12 bases not matched to a gene. Germline CDR1 is SQVTM and CDR2 is ANQGSEA. The CDR3 sequence: CSTRDRDRDEQYF. The CDR3 DNA follows: TGCAGCACCCGCGACAGGGATCGCGACGAGCAGTACTTC.

This sequence joins TRBV27 and TRBJ2-1, with 11 bases lining up with TRBD2. CDR3 length equals 15 residues. The trim removed 7 bases at V and 7 bases at J, leaving 9 bases unmatched. Germline V gene sequence: CDR1 MNHEY, CDR2 SMNVEV (reference sequence). The CDR3 coding sequence is TGTGCCAGCAAAACACTAGCGGGAGAGTCGAATGAGCAGTTCTTC. Translated, it gives CASKTLAGESNEQFF.

This clonotype came up a few times. V usage is TRBV14 and J usage is TRBJ2-5, with D unresolved. V lost 0 bases and J lost 4, with 12 bases in between. The CDR3 covers 15 residues. Looked up from germline, CDR1 is SGHDN and CDR2 is FVKESK. CDR3 region: CASSQDRQFGETQYF. CDR3 nucleotide sequence: TGTGCCAGCAGCCAAGATAGGCAGTTCGGAGAGACCCAGTACTTC.